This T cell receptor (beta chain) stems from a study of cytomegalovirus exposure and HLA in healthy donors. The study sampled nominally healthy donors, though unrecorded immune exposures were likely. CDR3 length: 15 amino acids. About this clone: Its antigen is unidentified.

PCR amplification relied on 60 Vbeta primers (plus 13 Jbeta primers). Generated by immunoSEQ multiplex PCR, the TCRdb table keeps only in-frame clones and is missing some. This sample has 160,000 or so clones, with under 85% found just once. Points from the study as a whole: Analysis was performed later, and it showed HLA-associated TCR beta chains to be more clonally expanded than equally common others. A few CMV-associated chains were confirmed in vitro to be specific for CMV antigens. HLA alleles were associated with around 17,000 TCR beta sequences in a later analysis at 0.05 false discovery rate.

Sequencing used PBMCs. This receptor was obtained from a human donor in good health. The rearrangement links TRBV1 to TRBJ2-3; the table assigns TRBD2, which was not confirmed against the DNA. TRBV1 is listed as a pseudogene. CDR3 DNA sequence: TGCACCAGCAGCCAAGTGCGGGGGGCCCAAGATACGCAGTATTTT. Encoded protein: CTSSQVRGAQDTQYF.